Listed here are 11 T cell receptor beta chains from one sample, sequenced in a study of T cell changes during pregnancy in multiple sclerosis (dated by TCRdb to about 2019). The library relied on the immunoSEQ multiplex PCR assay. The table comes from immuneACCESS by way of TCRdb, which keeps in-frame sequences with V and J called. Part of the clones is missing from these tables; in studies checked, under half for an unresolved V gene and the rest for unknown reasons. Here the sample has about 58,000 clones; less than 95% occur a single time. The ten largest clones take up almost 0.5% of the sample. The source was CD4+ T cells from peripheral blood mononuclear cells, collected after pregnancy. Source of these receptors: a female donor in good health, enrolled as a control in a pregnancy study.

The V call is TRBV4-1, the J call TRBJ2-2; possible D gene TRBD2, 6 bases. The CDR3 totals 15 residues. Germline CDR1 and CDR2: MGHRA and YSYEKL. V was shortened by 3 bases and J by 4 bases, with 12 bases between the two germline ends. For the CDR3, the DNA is TGCGCCAGCAGCCAGACTGGACTACGCACCGGGGAGCTGTTTTTT. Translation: CASSQTGLRTGELFF.

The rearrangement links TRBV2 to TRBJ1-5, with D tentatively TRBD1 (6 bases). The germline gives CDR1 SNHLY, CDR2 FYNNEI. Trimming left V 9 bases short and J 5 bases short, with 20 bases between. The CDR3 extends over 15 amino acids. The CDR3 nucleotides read TGTGCCAGTCGTGCTATGGGGGGGCGTTATCAGCCCCAGCATTTT. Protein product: CASRAMGGRYQPQHF.

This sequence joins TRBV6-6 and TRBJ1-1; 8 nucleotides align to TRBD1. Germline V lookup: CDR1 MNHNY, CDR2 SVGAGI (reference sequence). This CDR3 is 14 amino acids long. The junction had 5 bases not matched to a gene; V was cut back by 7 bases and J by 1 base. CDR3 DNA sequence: TGTGCCAGCACCCTGACAGGGGCGAACACTGAAGCTTTCTTT. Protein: CASTLTGANTEAFF.

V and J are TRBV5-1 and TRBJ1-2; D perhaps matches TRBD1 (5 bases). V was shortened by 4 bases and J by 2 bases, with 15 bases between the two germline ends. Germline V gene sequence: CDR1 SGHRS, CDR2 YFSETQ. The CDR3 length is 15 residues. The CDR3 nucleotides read TGCGCCAGCAGCGGAGACCAGGGCGCCAACTATGGCTACACCTTC. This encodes CASSGDQGANYGYTF.

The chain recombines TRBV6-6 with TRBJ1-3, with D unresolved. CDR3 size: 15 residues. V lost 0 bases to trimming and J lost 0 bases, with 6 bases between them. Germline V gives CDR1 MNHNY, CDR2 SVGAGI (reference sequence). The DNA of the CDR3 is TGTGCCAGCAGTTACTCATCGTACTCTGGAAACACCATATATTTT. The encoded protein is CASSYSSYSGNTIYF.

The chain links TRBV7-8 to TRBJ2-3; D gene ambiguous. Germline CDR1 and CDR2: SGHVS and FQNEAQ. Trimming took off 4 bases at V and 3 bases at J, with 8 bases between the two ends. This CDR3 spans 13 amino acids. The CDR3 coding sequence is TGTGCCAGCAGCTCCAGGTGGACAGATACGCAGTATTTT. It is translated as CASSSRWTDTQYF.

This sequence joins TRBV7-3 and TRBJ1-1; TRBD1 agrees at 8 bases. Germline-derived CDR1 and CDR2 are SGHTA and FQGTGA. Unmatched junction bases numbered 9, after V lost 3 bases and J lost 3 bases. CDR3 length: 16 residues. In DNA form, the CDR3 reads TGTGCCAGCAGCTTTACAGGGGGTATTGGGTACACTGAAGCTTTCTTT. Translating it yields CASSFTGGIGYTEAFF.

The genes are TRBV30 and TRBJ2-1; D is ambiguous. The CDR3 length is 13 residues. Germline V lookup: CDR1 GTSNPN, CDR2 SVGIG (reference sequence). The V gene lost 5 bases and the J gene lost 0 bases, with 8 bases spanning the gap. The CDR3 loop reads CAWEGGSYNEQFF. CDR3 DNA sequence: TGTGCCTGGGAAGGCGGCTCCTACAATGAGCAGTTCTTC.

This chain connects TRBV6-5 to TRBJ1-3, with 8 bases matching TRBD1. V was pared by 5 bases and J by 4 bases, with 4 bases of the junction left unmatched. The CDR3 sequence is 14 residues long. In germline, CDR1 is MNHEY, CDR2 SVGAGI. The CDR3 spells CASSSRTGGNTIYF. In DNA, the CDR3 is TGTGCCAGCAGTAGCAGGACAGGGGGAAACACCATATATTTT.

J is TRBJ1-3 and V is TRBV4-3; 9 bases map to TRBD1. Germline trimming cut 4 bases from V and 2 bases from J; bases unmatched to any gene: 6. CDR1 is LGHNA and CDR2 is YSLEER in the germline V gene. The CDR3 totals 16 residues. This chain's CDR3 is CASSPRDRETGNTIYF. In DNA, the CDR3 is TGCGCCAGCAGCCCCCGGGACAGGGAAACTGGAAACACCATATATTTT.

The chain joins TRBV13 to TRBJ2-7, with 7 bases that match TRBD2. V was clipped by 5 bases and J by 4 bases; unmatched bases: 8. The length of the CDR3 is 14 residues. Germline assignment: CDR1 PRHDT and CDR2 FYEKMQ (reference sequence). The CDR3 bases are TGTGCCAGCAGCCGAAAGCGGGGCGGTTACGAGCAGTACTTC. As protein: CASSRKRGGYEQYF.